This TCR beta chain was documented in a study of beta chain features in type 1 diabetes. The whole isolated RNA underwent reverse transcription, so sequencing captured expressed TCRB transcripts. Some clones are missing from TCRdb's copy, which holds only in-frame ones; the method was immunoSEQ multiplex PCR. This table holds a few hundred thousand clones, 13% to 15% found once. Whole-study results and caveats: A pattern of fewer insertions and more deletions at VDJ junctions was seen in type 1 diabetes patients. Moderately but significantly shorter TCRB CDR3s were found in Type 1 diabetes patients in all four CD4+ subsets.

This clone has a handful of counts. The antigen is not known. One heparinised draw of blood, averaging around 120 mL, came from each donor. Sorting that relied on CD45RO/CCR7/CD25/CD127/CD95/CD27 yielded CD4+ naive, central memory, regulatory and stem cell-like memory cells. The TCR comes from a man aged 30 to 45 in good health. Sample: central memory CD4+ T cells from blood.

CDR3 DNA sequence: TGTGCCAGCAGCTCCGGGACTAGCGGGAGAGATACGCAGTATTTT. This codes for CASSSGTSGRDTQYF. This chain uses TRBV7-3 with TRBJ2-3, with 14 bases identical to TRBD2. This CDR3 region has 15 residues. Germline-derived CDR1 and CDR2 are SGHTA and FQGTGA. V lost 4 bases, J lost 5 bases, and 2 bases stayed unmatched.